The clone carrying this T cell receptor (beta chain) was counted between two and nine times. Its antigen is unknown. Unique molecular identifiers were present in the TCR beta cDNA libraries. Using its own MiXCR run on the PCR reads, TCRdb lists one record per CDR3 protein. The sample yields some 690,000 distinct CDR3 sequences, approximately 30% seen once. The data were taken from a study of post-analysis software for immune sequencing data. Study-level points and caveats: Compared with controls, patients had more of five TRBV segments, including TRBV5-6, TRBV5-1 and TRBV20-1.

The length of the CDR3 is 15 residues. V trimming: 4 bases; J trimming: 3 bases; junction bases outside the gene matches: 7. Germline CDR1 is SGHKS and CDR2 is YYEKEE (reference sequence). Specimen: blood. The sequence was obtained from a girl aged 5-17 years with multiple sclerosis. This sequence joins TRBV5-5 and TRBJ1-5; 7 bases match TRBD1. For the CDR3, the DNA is TGTGCCAGCAGCCACAGGGGTAGTTCCAATCAGCCCCAGCATTTT. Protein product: CASSHRGSSNQPQHF.